Sequencing of this T cell receptor (beta chain) was carried out in a study of CD8+ T cells in alopecia areata (dated by TCRdb to 2016 to 2018). Broadly, across the study: The treated patients, all with moderate-to-severe alopecia areata, were enrolled in an open-label pilot trial of oral tofacitinib given at 5 to 10 mg twice daily. Tofacitinib was given for 6 to 18 months, followed by 6 months of follow-up off drug to assess delayed response and recurrence. The SALT score, which quantifies the percentage of affected scalp surface area, was used to measure disease severity in treated patients. High-throughput TCRbeta sequencing was used to examine T cell clonal expansion in alopecia areata in both the C3H/HeJ mouse model and human patients. Scalp tissue and sorted CD4+ and CD8+ peripheral blood T cells from patchy and totalis/universalis alopecia areata patients and from healthy controls were covered by human TCRbeta sequencing. Tofacitinib-treated patients had biopsies at baseline and at 4 and 24 weeks of treatment, with a later scalp biopsy in several patients. Scalp clonality was compared across normal scalp (n=4), patchy alopecia areata scalp (n=8), and alopecia totalis/universalis scalp (n=8). RNA was extracted with the PAXgene miRNA kit for fixed scalp, the miRNeasy kit for PBMCs, and the RNeasy kit for mouse skin. TCRbeta CDR3 regions were amplified by immunoSEQ multiplex PCR with 35 Vbeta forward and 13 Jbeta reverse primers. The paper as a whole reports these results and caveats: Compared with normal scalp, lesional scalp, particularly in alopecia totalis/universalis, had higher clonality and more expanded CD8+ clones, which suggests antigenic drive. Scalp clonality and the number of expanded CD8+ clones among the top 100 scalp clones were significantly decreased by tofacitinib. Unlike mouse skin, which is dominated by gammadelta T cells, normal human skin has resident alphabeta T cells that are also sequenced, and this complicates analysis of the scalp TCR repertoire. Many expanded lesional clones persisted in scalp and blood during tofacitinib treatment, which may partly explain relapse after stopping treatment. The treated cohort was small, with a single nonresponder, so links between baseline CD8+ expansion and response need larger studies. Compared with mice, TCR sequences shared between patients were less clear, possibly partly because of HLA diversity across the patient population.

The library was generated by the immunoSEQ multiplex PCR assay. RNA was extracted from all samples and reverse transcribed into cDNA as template for TCR sequencing. First-strand cDNA was synthesized with SuperScript III using a 2:1 mix of oligo-dT and random hexamers. A synthetic immune receptor repertoire was used to gauge amplification bias, and whatever bias remained was removed computationally. Under the source paper's analysis protocol: Raw reads were preprocessed for error removal, and CDR3 was defined according to IMGT conventions as running from the conserved cysteine to phenylalanine. Clonality was computed by normalizing Shannon entropy by log2 of the number of productive unique TCRs and subtracting the result from 1. Whether each scalp clone was CD4 or CD8 was inferred by checking scalp TCRbeta sequences against the CD4 and CD8 repertoires from sorted blood. Sourced from immuneACCESS, this table was stored by TCRdb with only in-frame sequences that have V and J called. A share of the clones is absent; for the studies checked, an unresolved V gene accounts for under half, and the remainder has no known explanation. D and trimming were read from the DNA, whereas the V and J calls and clone size are those reported in that table. The sample yields 190,000 or so clones; 58% were counted once. Together, the top ten hold approximately 12% of the sample.

Turning to this clone: Its antigen is not yet known. Nothing much larger sits one base from this clone, and base qualities are not available.

Taken with the paper, the label for time point translates to: roughly 26 weeks on oral tofacitinib. Per the publication, the treatment or condition label means: oral pan-JAK inhibitor, 5-10 mg twice daily. From alopecia areata patients, peripheral blood was collected along with lesional scalp punch biopsies. PBMCs were separated by density centrifugation and stained for CD3, CD4 and CD8, after which CD4+ and CD8+ T cells were sorted on a FACSAria. Based on the germline V gene, the CDR1 and CDR2 sequences are SGHRS and YFSETQ. Germline trimming amounts to 2 bases on V and 5 bases on J, with 3 as the count of junction bases outside the gene matches. Taken from cysteine to phenylalanine, the CDR3 has 13 residues. The sequence is cut down to CDR3 DNA, 39 bases in frame from base 1.

The starting material was CD8+ T cells sorted from blood, obtained at week 24, from a patient treated with tofacitinib. This clonotype was sampled from a human donor with alopecia areata. The sequence is built from TRBV5-1 and TRBJ2-5, with 7 middle bases fitting TRBD1. CDR3 reads: CASSFYRGETQYF. At the DNA level, the sequence is TGCGCCAGCAGCTTTTACAGGGGTGAGACCCAGTACTTC.